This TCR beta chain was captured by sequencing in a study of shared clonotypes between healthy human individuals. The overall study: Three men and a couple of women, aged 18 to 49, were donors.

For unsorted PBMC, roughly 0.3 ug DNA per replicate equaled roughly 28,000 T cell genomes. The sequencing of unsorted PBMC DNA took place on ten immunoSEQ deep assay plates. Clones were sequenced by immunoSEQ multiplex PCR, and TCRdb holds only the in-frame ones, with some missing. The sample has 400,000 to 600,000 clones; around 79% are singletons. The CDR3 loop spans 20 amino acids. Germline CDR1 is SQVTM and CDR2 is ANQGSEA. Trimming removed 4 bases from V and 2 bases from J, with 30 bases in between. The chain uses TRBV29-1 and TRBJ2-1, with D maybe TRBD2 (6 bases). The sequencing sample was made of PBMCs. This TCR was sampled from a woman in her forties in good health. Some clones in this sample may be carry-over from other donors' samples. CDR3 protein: CSVAGGRAGSGRGAYNEQFF. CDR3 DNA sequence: TGCAGCGTTGCTGGGGGACGGGCGGGAAGTGGTCGTGGGGCCTACAATGAGCAGTTCTTC.